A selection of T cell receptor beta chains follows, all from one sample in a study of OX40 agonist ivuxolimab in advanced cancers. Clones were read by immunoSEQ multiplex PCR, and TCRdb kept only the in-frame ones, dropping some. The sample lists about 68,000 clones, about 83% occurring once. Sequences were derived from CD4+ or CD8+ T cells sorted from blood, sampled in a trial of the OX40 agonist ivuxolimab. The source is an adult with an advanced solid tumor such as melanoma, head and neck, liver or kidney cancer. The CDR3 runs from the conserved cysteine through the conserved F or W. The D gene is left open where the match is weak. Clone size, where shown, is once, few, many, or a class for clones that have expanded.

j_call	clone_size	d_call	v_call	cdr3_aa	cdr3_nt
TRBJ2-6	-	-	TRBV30	CAWSVFSGANVLTF	TGTGCCTGGAGTGTCTTCTCTGGGGCCAACGTCCTGACTTTC
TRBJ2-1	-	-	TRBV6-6	CASSYSNEQFF	TGTGCCAGCAGTTATTCCAATGAGCAGTTCTTC
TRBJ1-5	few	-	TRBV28	CASSLQSTLNQPQHF	TGTGCCAGCAGTTTACAGTCAACCCTCAATCAGCCCCAGCATTTT
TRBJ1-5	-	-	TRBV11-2	CASSSTNGNQPQHF	TGTGCCAGTAGCTCCACCAATGGCAATCAGCCCCAGCATTTT
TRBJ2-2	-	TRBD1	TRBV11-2	CASSPSTGAGELFF	TGTGCCAGCAGCCCATCGACAGGGGCCGGGGAGCTGTTTTTT
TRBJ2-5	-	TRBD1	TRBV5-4	CASSFPGQKETQYF	TGTGCCAGCAGCTTCCCGGGACAGAAAGAGACCCAGTACTTC
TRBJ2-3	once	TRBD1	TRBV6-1	CASSVNRGFSGTDTQYF	TGTGCCAGCAGTGTGAACAGGGGGTTCAGCGGCACAGATACGCAGTATTTT
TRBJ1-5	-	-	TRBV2	CASNGGESNQPQHF	TGTGCCAGCAATGGCGGGGAAAGCAATCAGCCCCAGCATTTT
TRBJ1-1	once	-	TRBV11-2	CASSLEGGAMNTEAFF	TGTGCCAGCAGCTTAGAAGGGGGGGCAATGAACACTGAAGCTTTCTTT
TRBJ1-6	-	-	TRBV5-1	CASSLGAGSYNSPLHF	TGCGCCAGCAGCTTGGGGGCGGGCTCCTATAATTCACCCCTCCACTTT
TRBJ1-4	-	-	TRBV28	CASSVREKLFF	TGTGCCAGCAGCGTTAGGGAAAAACTGTTTTTT
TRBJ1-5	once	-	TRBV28	CASSSTYRAQPQHF	TGTGCCAGCAGTTCTACATACAGGGCACAGCCCCAGCATTTT
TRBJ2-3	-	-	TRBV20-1	CSARARDTQYF	TGCAGTGCTAGAGCCCGGGATACGCAGTATTTT
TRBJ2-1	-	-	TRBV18	CASSPPKEGPYNEQFF	TGTGCCAGCTCACCACCGAAGGAGGGCCCCTACAATGAGCAGTTCTTC
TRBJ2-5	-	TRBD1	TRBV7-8	CASSRTGGVETQYF	TGTGCCAGCAGCCGGACAGGGGGTGTAGAGACCCAGTACTTC
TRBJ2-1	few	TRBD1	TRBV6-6	CASRQGAAYNEQFF	TGTGCCAGCAGGCAGGGGGCCGCCTACAATGAGCAGTTCTTC
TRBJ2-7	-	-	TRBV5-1	CASSLRGEAYEQYF	TGCGCCAGCAGCTTGAGAGGGGAGGCCTACGAGCAGTACTTC
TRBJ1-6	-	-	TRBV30	CAWSTSGNNSPLHF	TGTGCCTGGAGTACATCAGGGAATAATTCACCCCTCCACTTT
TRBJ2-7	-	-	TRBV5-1	CASSLSKPTGSRGHEQYF	TGCGCCAGCAGCTTGTCGAAACCGACCGGGTCCAGGGGCCACGAGCAGTACTTC
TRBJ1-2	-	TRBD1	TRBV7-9	CASSLGGQKLNYGYTF	TGTGCCAGCAGCTTAGGGGGACAGAAGCTTAACTATGGCTACACCTTC
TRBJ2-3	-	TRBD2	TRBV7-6	CASSSMGRGSTDTQYF	TGTGCCAGCAGCTCGATGGGGCGGGGGAGCACAGATACGCAGTATTTT
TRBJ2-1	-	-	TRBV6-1	CASSWAYNEQFF	TGTGCCAGCAGCTGGGCTTACAATGAGCAGTTCTTC
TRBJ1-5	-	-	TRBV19	CASSIMLGDQPQHF	TGTGCCAGTAGTATAATGCTAGGGGATCAGCCCCAGCATTTT
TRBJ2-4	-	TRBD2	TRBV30	CAWSGGGSGLNIQYF	TGTGCCTGGAGTGGGGGAGGGTCCGGGCTAAACATTCAGTACTTC
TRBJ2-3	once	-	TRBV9	CASSVESDTQYF	TGTGCCAGCAGCGTAGAGTCAGATACGCAGTATTTT
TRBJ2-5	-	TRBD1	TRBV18	CASSPNRGSQETQYF	TGTGCCAGCTCACCAAACAGGGGGAGCCAAGAGACCCAGTACTTC
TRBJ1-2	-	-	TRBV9	CASDLRGGYTF	TGTGCCAGCGATCTCCGGGGTGGCTACACCTTC
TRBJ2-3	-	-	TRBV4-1	CASSQPSTDTQYF	TGCGCCAGCAGCCAACCTAGCACAGATACGCAGTATTTT
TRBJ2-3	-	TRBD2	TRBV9	CASRRTSGGSDTQYF	TGTGCCAGCAGACGGACTAGCGGGGGGTCGGATACGCAGTATTTT
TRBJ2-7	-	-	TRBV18	CASSLPDTYEQYF	TGTGCCAGCTCACTACCGGATACCTACGAGCAGTACTTC
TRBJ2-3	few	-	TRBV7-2	CASSPKRVASPDTQYF	TGTGCCAGCAGCCCCAAAAGGGTAGCTTCCCCAGATACGCAGTATTTT
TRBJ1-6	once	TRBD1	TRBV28	CASSVTGVYNSPLHF	TGTGCCAGCAGTGTCACAGGGGTCTATAATTCACCCCTCCACTTT
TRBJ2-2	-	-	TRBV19	CASSIGAPTGELFF	TGTGCCAGTAGTATCGGAGCGCCAACCGGGGAGCTGTTTTTT
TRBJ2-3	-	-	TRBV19	CASAPPGGDTQYF	TGTGCCAGCGCCCCCCCCGGCGGTGATACGCAGTATTTT
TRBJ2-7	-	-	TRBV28	CASSSSTGSFIDEQYF	TGTGCCAGCAGTTCCTCGACTGGTTCTTTCATAGACGAGCAGTACTTC
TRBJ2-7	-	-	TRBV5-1	CASSPDTGTGISYEQYF	TGCGCCAGCAGCCCGGATACCGGGACGGGGATCTCCTACGAGCAGTACTTC
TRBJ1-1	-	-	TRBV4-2	CASSFRTETRAFF	TGTGCCAGCAGCTTCAGGACCGAGACACGAGCTTTCTTT
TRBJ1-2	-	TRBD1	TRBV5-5	CASSLKGQGQTGYTF	TGTGCCAGCAGCTTGAAGGGACAGGGGCAAACCGGCTACACCTTC
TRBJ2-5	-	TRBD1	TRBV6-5	CASQQGGTQYF	TGTGCCAGCCAACAGGGGGGGACCCAGTACTTC
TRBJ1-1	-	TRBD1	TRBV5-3	CARSDTGTGGLNTEAFF	TGTGCCAGAAGCGACACCGGGACAGGGGGGTTGAACACTGAAGCTTTCTTT
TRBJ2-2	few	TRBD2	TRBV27	CASSPGTSGGGTGELFF	TGTGCCAGCAGCCCTGGGACTAGCGGGGGGGGCACCGGGGAGCTGTTTTTT
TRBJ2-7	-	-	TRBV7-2	CASSLVLWAGATYEQYF	TGTGCCAGCAGCTTAGTGTTATGGGCAGGGGCTACCTACGAGCAGTACTTC
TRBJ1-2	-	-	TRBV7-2	CASSLSGQVDYGYTF	TGTGCCAGCAGCTTAAGCGGCCAGGTCGACTATGGCTACACCTTC
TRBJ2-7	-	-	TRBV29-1	CSVVSRSYEQYF	TGCAGCGTTGTATCCAGGAGCTACGAGCAGTACTTC
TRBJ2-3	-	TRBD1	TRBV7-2	CASSAWDRGTDTQYF	TGTGCCAGCAGCGCCTGGGACAGGGGAACAGATACGCAGTATTTT
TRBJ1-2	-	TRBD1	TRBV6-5	CASRRGREAGYTF	TGTGCCAGCAGAAGGGGGCGAGAGGCTGGCTACACCTTC
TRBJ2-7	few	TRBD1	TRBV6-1	CASSEALTGREQYF	TGTGCCAGCAGTGAAGCCTTGACAGGGCGGGAGCAGTACTTC
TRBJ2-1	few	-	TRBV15	CATSTTGKQFF	TGTGCCACCAGCACTACAGGCAAGCAGTTCTTC
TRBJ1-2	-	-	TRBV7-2	CASSASVSGYGYTF	TGTGCCAGCAGCGCCTCAGTGAGCGGCTATGGCTACACCTTC
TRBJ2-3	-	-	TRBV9	CASSVGGAGLTDTQYF	TGTGCCAGCAGCGTAGGAGGCGCGGGCCTCACAGATACGCAGTATTTT
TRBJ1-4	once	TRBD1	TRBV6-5	CASSSLSTGGGEKLFF	TGTGCCAGCAGTTCCCTCTCGACAGGGGGTGGGGAAAAACTGTTTTTT
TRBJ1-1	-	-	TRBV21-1	CASSNRDPGGTEAFF	TGTGCCAGCAGCAACCGGGACCCTGGGGGCACTGAAGCTTTCTTT
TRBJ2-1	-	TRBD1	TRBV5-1	CASRPLRDRPYNEQFF	TGCGCCAGCAGGCCTCTGCGGGACAGGCCCTACAATGAGCAGTTCTTC
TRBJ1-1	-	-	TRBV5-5	CASSLVVQMGNTEAFF	TGTGCCAGCAGCTTGGTAGTGCAGATGGGGAACACTGAAGCTTTCTTT
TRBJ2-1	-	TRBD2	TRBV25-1	CASSAGTSGGAGDEQFF	TGTGCCAGCAGTGCCGGGACTAGCGGGGGGGCCGGCGATGAGCAGTTCTTC
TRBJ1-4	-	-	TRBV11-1	CASSFLAGYEKLFF	TGTGCCAGCAGCTTCTTAGCCGGGTATGAAAAACTGTTTTTT
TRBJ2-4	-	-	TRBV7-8	CASSLRVGDGPKNIQYF	TGTGCCAGCAGCTTAAGGGTGGGAGACGGGCCCAAAAACATTCAGTACTTC